Below, 26 T cell receptor beta chains from the same sample are listed, as sequenced in a study of regulatory T cells in long-lasting Graves disease. Library construction for TCR beta used iRepertoire HTBI primers and Arm-PCR of CDR3 regions. Each CDR3 protein gets one entry after TCRdb re-called the multiplex PCR reads with MiXCR. The table has about 430,000 distinct CDR3 sequences, roughly 23% seen once; the top ten hold 14%. Time point of the sample: persistent/refractory GD, antithyroid drugs over 5 years with positive TRAb. The TCR library used RNA extracted from PBMCs. The input for sequencing was peripheral blood mononuclear cells (PBMCs), taken when the disease was refractory, from a patient treated with antithyroid drugs. The receptors come from a female donor with Graves disease.

This clonotype came up a few times. The genes are TRBV10-1 and TRBJ2-1; TRBD2 matches at 7 bases. V trimming: 3 bases; J trimming: 8 bases; junction bases outside the gene matches: 4. Germline CDR1 WNHNN, CDR2 SYGVQD (reference sequence). This CDR3 contains 13 residues. CDR3 sequence reads: CASSDGGRYEQFF. In DNA form, the CDR3 reads TGCGCCAGCAGTGACGGCGGGAGATATGAGCAGTTCTTC.

The sample holds many counts of this clonotype. CDR3 coding DNA: TGTGCCAGCAGTAGTTCGGGACAGGGGGTCCACGAGCAGTACTTC. Its translation is CASSSSGQGVHEQYF. The V and J genes are TRBV28 and TRBJ2-7, with 11 bases aligning to TRBD1. With V trimmed by 5 bases and J by 5 bases, 8 bases remained unmatched. There are 15 residues in the CDR3. Germline V lookup: CDR1 MDHEN, CDR2 SYDVKM.

This clonotype turned up a few times. The genes are TRBV2 and TRBJ1-3; D gene uncertain. The CDR3 is made up of 12 amino acids. V lost 8 bases to trimming and J lost 3 bases, with 8 bases between them. Germline CDR1 and CDR2: SNHLY and FYNNEI. CDR3 DNA: TGTGCCAGCGAATCGGATGGAAACACCATATATTTT. Its translation is CASESDGNTIYF.

A note on this clonotype: With a much larger clone just one base away, this may be a read error. Here the CDR3 omits its conserved ending phenylalanine or tryptophan, so a read error is the likely source. The chain uses TRBV28 and TRBJ2-5; a possible D gene is TRBD2 (5 bases). Trimming stripped 4 bases from V and 3 bases from J, with 21 bases between. Germline V lookup: CDR1 MDHEN, CDR2 SYDVKM. CDR3 length: 17 amino acids. CDR3: CASSSPGLEVWEETQYL. In DNA form, the CDR3 reads TGTGCCAGCAGTTCACCGGGGTTGGAGGTTTGGGAAGAGACCCAGTACCTC.

This clonotype has only a few counts. The chain couples TRBV5-4 to TRBJ2-7; D may be TRBD2 (6 bases). The CDR3 is 16 residues long. Germline V gene lookup returns CDR1 SGHNT and CDR2 YYREEE (reference sequence). V dropped 3 bases and J dropped 2 bases, with 18 bases sitting between them. DNA of the CDR3: TGTGCCAGCAGCTCCGCCGCCTCTGCGGGACCCTACGAGCAGTACTTC. It is translated as CASSSAASAGPYEQYF.

This clonotype has ten or more counts. This chain links TRBV28 with TRBJ1-5, with a weak D call TRBD1 (5 bases). Germline lookup yields CDR1 MDHEN and CDR2 SYDVKM. This CDR3 has 13 residues. Between the trimmed V and J ends, which lost 7 bases and 5 bases, there was a span of 12 bases. CDR3 DNA: TGTGCCAGCATAGACACAGGCTATCAGCCCCAGCATTTT. Translation: CASIDTGYQPQHF.

This clonotype was observed a few times. Written as DNA, the CDR3 is TGCGCCAGCAGCCACCCCGGGACAGGGGCCATGGGGACCCAGTACTTC. Translation: CASSHPGTGAMGTQYF. This rearrangement joins TRBV4-1 to TRBJ2-5; 10 nucleotides agree with TRBD1. Germline V gene lookup returns CDR1 MGHRA and CDR2 YSYEKL. The length of the CDR3 is 16 residues. Losses at the gene ends were 3 bases for V and 7 bases for J; bases not matched to a gene: 11.

This rearrangement joins TRBV10-1 to TRBJ2-7, with 7 bases that match TRBD2. The CDR3 is made up of 13 amino acids. J lost 5 bases, V lost 6 bases, and 7 bases had no gene match. From germline, CDR1 is WNHNN and CDR2 SYGVQD (reference sequence). CDR3 sequence (DNA): TGCGCCAGCAGAGCGGGATCTCTAAACGAGCAGTACTTC. Protein sequence: CASRAGSLNEQYF.

This clonotype was observed a handful of times. This rearrangement joins TRBV28 to TRBJ2-7; D unresolved. This CDR3 is built from 14 residues. Germline V gene data show CDR1 as MDHEN and CDR2 as SYDVKM. V was trimmed by 1 base and J by 6 bases, leaving 13 bases between them. This CDR3 reads CASSLLVAFSEQYF. In nucleotides, the CDR3 is TGTGCCAGCAGTTTATTGGTAGCCTTCTCCGAGCAGTACTTC. Filled out from reference TRBV28 and TRBJ2-7, the complete variable domain reads DVKVTQSSRYLVKRTGEKVFLECVQDMDHENMFWYRQDPGLGLRLIYFSYDVKMKEKGDIPEGYSVSREKKERFSLILESASTNQTSMYLCASSLLVAFSEQYFGPGTRLTVT.

This clonotype was counted a few times. The rearrangement links TRBV18 to TRBJ2-7, with TRBD2 identical over 10 bases. Unmatched junction bases numbered 3, after V lost 3 bases and J lost 1 base. The CDR3 totals 15 residues. Germline V lookup: CDR1 KGHSH, CDR2 LQKENI. Here the CDR3 DNA reads TGTGCCAGCTCACCTACTAGCGGGGCTTCCTACGAGCAGTACTTC. The encoded protein is CASSPTSGASYEQYF.

V usage is TRBV29-1 and J usage is TRBJ1-1; D uncertain. Trimming shortened V by 7 bases and J by 2 bases, and 14 bases separated the two germline ends. Germline CDR1 reads SQVTM; CDR2 reads ANQGSEA. This CDR3 contains 13 residues. CDR3 sequence: CSAWRGGNTEAFF. The CDR3 nucleotides are TGCAGCGCCTGGCGAGGAGGTAACACTGAAGCTTTCTTT.

This clonotype was seen a few times. The chain uses TRBV19 and TRBJ1-5; 8 nucleotides align to TRBD1. The CDR3 covers 15 residues. Trimming removed 3 bases from V and 6 bases from J; junction bases left unmatched: 7. Germline assignment: CDR1 LNHDA and CDR2 SQIVND (reference sequence). CDR3 in DNA: TGTGCCAGTAGTATCTCTCCAGGGGGCCCTCAGCCCCAGCATTTT. Its protein product is CASSISPGGPQPQHF.

There are many counts of this clonotype. The chain carries TRBV30 and TRBJ1-2; no reliable D call. CDR1 and CDR2 (germline): GTSNPN, SVGIG (reference sequence). Trimming shortened V by 0 bases and J by 2 bases, and 7 bases separated the two germline ends. The CDR3 consists of 13 residues. CDR3 DNA sequence: TGTGCCTGGAGTGTAACGGGAAACTATGGCTACACCTTC. As protein: CAWSVTGNYGYTF.

CDR3 in DNA: TGCGCCAGCCGGACAGATTCCTACAATGAGCAGTTCTTC. Translation: CASRTDSYNEQFF. The rearrangement links TRBV5-1 to TRBJ2-1, with D perhaps matching TRBD1 (6 bases). Trimming left V 7 bases short and J 1 base short, with 9 bases between. Germline values: CDR1 SGHRS, CDR2 YFSETQ. The CDR3 contains 13 residues.

On this clonotype: This could be a read error, since a much larger clone is one nucleotide away. The chain joins TRBV15 to TRBJ2-7; 7 nucleotides line up with TRBD2. The CDR3 covers 15 residues. CDR1 is LNHNV and CDR2 is YYDKDF in the germline V gene (reference sequence). CDR3 DNA sequence: TGTGCCACCAGTTCCGGGAGGATCATCTCCTACGGGCAGTACTTC. Amino acid sequence: CATSSGRIISYGQYF.

This chain joins TRBV27 and TRBJ2-1; 13 nucleotides line up with TRBD2. Germline CDR1 is MNHEY and CDR2 is SMNVEV (reference sequence). J was trimmed by 13 bases and V by 8 bases; bases with no gene match: 14. This CDR3 is built from 15 residues. CDR3: CASDTTSGRASGQFF. The CDR3 DNA reads TGTGCCAGCGACACAACTAGCGGGAGGGCCTCTGGACAGTTCTTC.

This clonotype was picked up many times. The CDR3 coding sequence is TGTGCCAGCAGCCAAGAGCATGGCTACACCTTC. Its protein is CASSQEHGYTF. The V gene is TRBV28, the J gene TRBJ1-2; D is unclear. The CDR3 has 11 amino acids. The germline gives CDR1 MDHEN, CDR2 SYDVKM. Trimming removed 6 bases from V and 6 bases from J, with 8 bases in between.

As concerns this clonotype: Its ends do not fully match the called genes, so a read error is possible. The chain is built from TRBV20-1 and TRBJ2-2, with D unclear. This CDR3 has 12 amino acids. Per the germline V gene, CDR1 is DFQATT and CDR2 is SNEGSKA (reference sequence). CDR3 bases: TGCAGTGCTAGAGCGACAACCGTGGAGCTGTTTTTT. This sequence encodes CSARATTVELFF.

There are many counts of this clonotype. The CDR3 sequence: CASSRVSYGYTF. The DNA of the CDR3 is TGTGCCAGCAGTCGAGTTAGTTATGGCTACACCTTC. The chain links TRBV11-2 to TRBJ1-2; no clear D. Per germline, CDR1 SGHAT and CDR2 FQNNGV. V lost 6 bases, J lost 5 bases, and 10 bases lay in between. The CDR3 contains 12 residues.

Comments on this clonotype: A much more abundant neighbour one base away suggests this may be a read error. A read error is likely, as this CDR3 ends without the conserved phenylalanine or tryptophan. The chain joins TRBV28 to TRBJ2-7; D is unresolved. CDR1 and CDR2 (germline): MDHEN, SYDVKM. The length of the CDR3 is 15 residues. The ends were cut back, 3 bases at V and 0 bases at J, with 12 bases in the middle. CDR3 in DNA: TGTGCCAGCAGTTTGTTGCGACCGAGCTCCTACGAGCAGTACCTC. It translates to CASSLLRPSSYEQYL.

There are many counts of this clonotype. V is TRBV2 and J is TRBJ2-7, with 10 positions matching TRBD2. Germline CDR1 reads SNHLY; CDR2 reads FYNNEI. The ends lost 4 bases at V and 5 bases at J; junction bases unmatched: 8. The CDR3 contains 15 residues. For the CDR3, the DNA is TGTGCCAGCAGTGCACTACTAGCGGGAAGGAACGAGCAGTACTTC. This sequence encodes CASSALLAGRNEQYF.

Only a few counts were recorded for this clonotype. The conserved closing phenylalanine or tryptophan is absent in this CDR3, likely reflecting a read error. The genes are TRBV30 and TRBJ2-7, with 8 positions matching TRBD2. In germline, CDR1 is GTSNPN, CDR2 SVGIG (reference sequence). The CDR3 has 14 residues. V was clipped by 0 bases and J by 5 bases; unmatched bases: 6. In nucleotides, the CDR3 is TGTGCCTGGAGTGTTTCGCTAGCGGGCCACGAGCAGTACTCC. It translates to CAWSVSLAGHEQYS.

The V and J genes are TRBV28 and TRBJ1-3, with 8 bases aligning to TRBD1. Per germline, CDR1 MDHEN and CDR2 SYDVKM. The CDR3 length is 18 residues. V shed 4 bases and J 0 bases; nucleotides not matched to a gene: 11. This CDR3 reads CASSSYLLTGGSGNTIYF. Here the CDR3 DNA reads TGTGCCAGCAGTTCCTACCTCCTAACAGGGGGCTCTGGAAACACCATATATTTT.

In DNA form, the CDR3 reads TGTGCCAGCAGCTTTTTCAGAGCTAACTATGGCTACACCTTC. This sequence encodes CASSFFRANYGYTF. J is TRBJ1-2 and V is TRBV13; D gene unclear. Germline V gene sequence: CDR1 PRHDT, CDR2 FYEKMQ (reference sequence). Trimming pared 3 bases from V and 0 bases from J, leaving 8 bases between. This CDR3 is built from 14 residues.

The chain is built from TRBV4-1 and TRBJ1-2; no clear D. CDR1 and CDR2 from the germline V gene are MGHRA and YSYEKL. The CDR3 is made up of 13 amino acids. Between the trimmed V and J ends, which lost 2 bases and 5 bases, there was a span of 9 bases. The CDR3 nucleotides read TGCGCCAGCAGCCAAAATGGCCCGTATGGCTACACCTTC. Translating it yields CASSQNGPYGYTF.

This clonotype has a count of ten or more. This chain links TRBV28 with TRBJ1-2; the D is unclear. The germline V gene has CDR1 MDHEN and CDR2 SYDVKM. The germline V and J ends were trimmed by 5 bases and 8 bases, with 15 bases remaining between them. The CDR3 covers 13 residues. The CDR3 DNA reads as TGTGCCAGCAGTCCGTCGTTAGGAAGGGGCTACACCTTC. The encoded protein is CASSPSLGRGYTF.